A single sample is the source of the 7 T cell receptor beta chains below, sequenced in a study of blood T cell repertoires in COVID-19. TCRdb's table, derived via immunoSEQ multiplex PCR, lists solely in-frame clones and lacks some. The sample includes 110,000 or so clones, roughly 83% of them seen just once. Sequences were obtained from peripheral blood. Receptors were obtained from an older woman with acute or convalescent COVID-19.

The chain combines TRBV28 with TRBJ2-7, with 8 positions matching TRBD2. This CDR3 region has 15 residues. With V trimmed by 4 bases and J by 7 bases, 12 bases remained unmatched. Germline CDR1 and CDR2: MDHEN and SYDVKM. CDR3 DNA: TGTGCCAGCAGTTCTCAGCGGGAGATTTCTGTGGAGCAGTACTTC. Protein sequence: CASSSQREISVEQYF.

This clone appeared a few times. The gene calls are TRBV6-6 and TRBJ2-6; no clear D. The germline V gene has CDR1 MNHNY and CDR2 SVGAGI (reference sequence). The CDR3 is made up of 15 amino acids. V lost 0 bases and J lost 0, with 3 bases in between. The CDR3 coding sequence is TGTGCCAGCAGTTACTCTCTCTCTGGGGCCAACGTCCTGACTTTC. This encodes CASSYSLSGANVLTF.

This clone was detected a few times. The chain uses TRBV2 and TRBJ1-5, with D maybe TRBD1 (5 bases). Germline V lookup: CDR1 SNHLY, CDR2 FYNNEI. Trimming left V 3 bases short and J 7 bases short, with 10 bases between. There are 13 residues in the CDR3. The CDR3 DNA reads as TGTGCCAGCAGTGAGGGGGGACGACAGCCCCAGCATTTT. Protein sequence: CASSEGGRQPQHF.

The chain links TRBV6-5 to TRBJ1-2; 7 nucleotides align to TRBD1. CDR3 size: 14 residues. Germline CDR1 and CDR2: MNHEY and SVGAGI. V shed 6 bases, J shed 10 bases, and the junction held 14 bases outside the gene matches. The CDR3 spells CASRPYTGDAAYTF. CDR3 DNA: TGTGCCAGCAGGCCATATACAGGGGACGCGGCCTACACCTTC.

This chain links TRBV19 with TRBJ1-2, with TRBD1 as a possible D gene (5 bases). The germline V gene has CDR1 LNHDA and CDR2 SQIVND (reference sequence). This CDR3 region has 15 residues. V was cut by 7 bases and J by 5 bases, with 20 bases left in between. The CDR3 loop reads CASTPAGGSIYGYTF. The CDR3 nucleotides read TGTGCCAGTACCCCAGCCGGGGGGAGTATATATGGCTACACCTTC.

The chain uses TRBV27 and TRBJ2-7; TRBD2 agrees at 7 bases. V trimming: 5 bases; J trimming: 2 bases; junction bases outside the gene matches: 9. Germline V gene lookup returns CDR1 MNHEY and CDR2 SMNVEV (reference sequence). This CDR3 spans 15 amino acids. The CDR3 DNA follows: TGTGCCAGCAGTCCCATGGGAGGGGCCCCCTACGAGCAGTACTTC. The encoded protein is CASSPMGGAPYEQYF.

This chain uses TRBV5-1 with TRBJ2-2, with a possible D match to TRBD1 (6 bases). V was cut by 2 bases and J by 6 bases, with 20 bases left in between. This CDR3 is built from 17 residues. Germline assignment: CDR1 SGHRS and CDR2 YFSETQ. The DNA of the CDR3 is TGCGCCAGCAGCTTACTAAAGGACAGCCTCCTGGCCGGGGAGCTGTTTTTT. It yields the protein CASSLLKDSLLAGELFF.